The next 27 T cell receptor beta chains were all read from a single sample in a study of cytotoxic CD8 clonotypes in ibrutinib-treated CLL. The table came from immunoSEQ multiplex PCR; TCRdb's copy has only in-frame clones and leaves some out. The sample yields some 10,000 clones, around 80% seen once. The source material was PBMCs, sampled at disease progression, from a patient treated with ibrutinib. The receptors come from a human donor with chronic lymphocytic leukemia.

This clone was seen only a few times. The genes are TRBV19 and TRBJ2-2; D not resolved. Germline CDR1 reads LNHDA; CDR2 reads SQIVND (reference sequence). The CDR3 sequence is 15 residues long. The germline V and J ends were trimmed by 6 bases and 1 base, with 12 bases remaining between them. Written as DNA, the CDR3 is TGTGCCAGTAGGATAATGGCCGGGAACACCGGGGAGCTGTTTTTT. It specifies CASRIMAGNTGELFF.

V gene TRBV7-3 combines with J gene TRBJ1-1; D not certain. CDR1 is SGHTA and CDR2 is FQGTGA in the germline V gene. This CDR3 is 15 amino acids long. V lost 2 bases and J lost 0, with 10 bases in between. The CDR3 loop reads CASSLSPAMNTEAFF. CDR3 coding DNA: TGTGCCAGCAGCTTATCGCCAGCCATGAACACTGAAGCTTTCTTT.

This chain connects TRBV9 to TRBJ1-1, with unresolved D. V was cut by 0 bases and J by 3 bases, with 6 bases left in between. This CDR3 spans 13 amino acids. Germline V gene sequence: CDR1 SGDLS, CDR2 YYNGEE. CDR3 sequence (DNA): TGTGCCAGCAGCGTAGCCGATTACACTGAAGCTTTCTTT. Residues: CASSVADYTEAFF.

The V and J genes are TRBV6-5 and TRBJ2-7, with no clear D. Germline CDR1 is MNHEY and CDR2 is SVGAGI. Trimming took 2 bases from V and 0 from J, leaving 8 bases between them. This CDR3 has 14 amino acids. CDR3 DNA sequence: TGTGCCAGCAGTTACCAACGAGCCTCCTACGAGCAGTACTTC. It specifies CASSYQRASYEQYF.

This clone was detected a few times. The chain carries TRBV19 and TRBJ2-1; 8 bases map to TRBD1. Germline assignment: CDR1 LNHDA and CDR2 SQIVND (reference sequence). V lost 3 bases, J lost 10 bases, and 11 bases stayed unmatched. The CDR3 runs to 15 residues. The CDR3 reads CASSIPQGVKGEQFF. The CDR3 DNA reads as TGTGCCAGTAGTATCCCACAGGGGGTGAAGGGGGAGCAGTTCTTC.

The rearrangement links TRBV5-1 to TRBJ2-5, with 11 bases fitting TRBD2. The CDR3 spans 16 residues. From germline, CDR1 is SGHRS and CDR2 YFSETQ. With 0 bases clipped from V and 4 bases from J, the junction kept 5 bases outside the gene matches. CDR3: CASSLGAGTSGETQYF. CDR3 coding DNA: TGCGCCAGCAGCTTGGGAGCCGGGACTAGCGGAGAGACCCAGTACTTC. The full variable domain, in which reference TRBV5-1 and TRBJ2-5 provide the parts outside the CDR3, is KAGVTQTPRYLIKTRGQQVTLSCSPISGHRSVSWYQQTPGQGLQFLFEYFSETQRNKGNFPGRFSGRQFSNSRSEMNVSTLELGDSALYLCASSLGAGTSGETQYFGPGTRLLVL.

The gene calls are TRBV18 and TRBJ2-1; D may be TRBD2 (5 bases). Per the germline V gene, CDR1 is KGHSH and CDR2 is LQKENI. The CDR3 consists of 16 residues. Trimming stripped 0 bases from V and 8 bases from J, with 17 bases between. CDR3 sequence (DNA): TGTGCCAGCTCACCACCTAATCTACTAGTCGGGGATGAGCAGTTCTTC. Encoded protein: CASSPPNLLVGDEQFF.

V and J are TRBV7-3 and TRBJ2-5; 10 bases match TRBD1. The CDR3 spans 14 residues. Looked up from germline, CDR1 is SGHTA and CDR2 is FQGTGA. J lost 5 bases, V lost 4 bases, and 4 bases had no gene match. The chain's CDR3 is CASSSTGGSETQYF. The CDR3 coding sequence is TGTGCCAGCAGCTCGACAGGGGGCAGTGAGACCCAGTACTTC.

The J gene is TRBJ1-2, the V gene TRBV28, with D unclear. Germline V gene data show CDR1 as MDHEN and CDR2 as SYDVKM. The V end was cut by 5 bases, the J end by 1 base, with 5 bases between. This CDR3 has 12 residues. The CDR3: CASSTRNYGYTF. The CDR3 nucleotides read TGTGCCAGCAGTACACGTAACTATGGCTACACCTTC.

The chain joins TRBV7-9 to TRBJ2-5; possible D gene TRBD2, 7 bases. Germline V CDR1 and CDR2: SEHNR, FQNEAQ (reference sequence). The CDR3 has 15 residues. The V end lost 5 bases, the J end lost 5 bases, and 18 bases lay between the germline ends. CDR3 nucleotide sequence: TGTGCCAGCAGCCTCCTAGGGGGGGGCGAGGAGACCCAGTACTTC. It specifies CASSLLGGGEETQYF.

The genes are TRBV5-6 and TRBJ1-5; D unresolved. Per germline, CDR1 SGHDT and CDR2 YYEEEE. V was shortened by 1 base and J by 9 bases, with 14 bases between the two germline ends. This CDR3 is built from 14 residues. The CDR3 here is CASSLYARSTPQHF. The CDR3, as DNA: TGTGCCAGCAGCTTGTATGCAAGAAGCACGCCCCAGCATTTT.

CDR3 nucleotides: TGTGCCAGCAGTGAAGCGGGAACCCCAACTAGGGGACAGATCTACAATCAGCCCCAGCATTTT. The encoded protein is CASSEAGTPTRGQIYNQPQHF. The rearrangement joins TRBV2 to TRBJ1-5, with 7 bases matching TRBD1. From germline, CDR1 is SNHLY and CDR2 FYNNEI. The CDR3 length is 21 residues. The junction had 20 bases not matched to a gene; V was cut back by 0 bases and J by 3 bases.

In DNA, the CDR3 is TGTGCCAGCAGCTTAAACGGGGGCCAGTTCAATGAGCAGTTCTTC. Translation: CASSLNGGQFNEQFF. The genes are TRBV11-2 and TRBJ2-1, with D possibly being TRBD1 or TRBD2 (6 bases each). The CDR3 is 15 residues long. With 2 bases removed from V and 6 bases from J, the gap between germline ends came to 14 bases. The germline CDR1 and CDR2 sequences are SGHAT and FQNNGV.

As for this clone: An end of the junction differs from the germline gene, which may be a read error. The V gene is TRBV30, the J gene TRBJ1-1; D unclear. Germline CDR1 and CDR2: GTSNPN and SVGIG (reference sequence). The CDR3 runs to 13 residues. The CDR3 region has the DNA TGTGCTTGGAAGGTCCGCTCGGACACTGAAGCTTTCTTT. Residues: CAWKVRSDTEAFF. Filled out from reference TRBV30 and TRBJ1-1, the complete variable domain reads SQTIHQWPATLVQPVGSPLSLECTVEGTSNPNLYWYRQAAGRGLQLLFYSVGIGQISSEVPQNLSASRPQDRQFILSSKKLLLSDSGFYLCAWKVRSDTEAFFGQGTRLTVV.

V usage is TRBV5-5 and J usage is TRBJ1-2; D gene ambiguous. The CDR3 loop spans 14 amino acids. Germline V gene lookup returns CDR1 SGHKS and CDR2 YYEKEE (reference sequence). V gave up 0 bases and J gave up 5 bases, with 11 bases separating them. CDR3 DNA sequence: TGTGCCAGCAGCTTGGCCACTCCTGGGTATGGCTACACCTTC. Translated, it gives CASSLATPGYGYTF.

The chain employs TRBV6-4 and TRBJ2-3; perhaps TRBD1 as D (6 bases). The CDR3 extends over 14 amino acids. Germline lookup yields CDR1 MRHNA and CDR2 SNTAGT. Trimming cost V 9 bases and J 4 bases, with 17 bases left between them. CDR3 nucleotide sequence: TGTGCCAGACGGCTTACAGGGCTACCAGATACGCAGTATTTT. This translates into CARRLTGLPDTQYF.

This clone was observed a handful of times. The J gene is TRBJ2-1, the V gene TRBV19, with no clear D. From germline, CDR1 is LNHDA and CDR2 SQIVND (reference sequence). V was trimmed by 2 bases and J by 7 bases, leaving 6 bases between them. The CDR3 extends over 12 amino acids. The CDR3 region is CASSIRWNEQFF. The CDR3 DNA sequence: TGTGCCAGTAGTATAAGATGGAATGAGCAGTTCTTC.

Only a few counts were recorded for this clone. The genes are TRBV5-5 and TRBJ1-4; D is perhaps TRBD1 (5 bases). The CDR3 covers 15 residues. V was trimmed by 2 bases and J by 2 bases, leaving 10 bases between them. CDR1 and CDR2 (germline): SGHKS, YYEKEE (reference sequence). The CDR3 region has the DNA TGTGCCAGCAGCTTCTGGGGCGCGACTAATGAAAAACTGTTTTTT. Residues: CASSFWGATNEKLFF.

V is TRBV5-1 and J is TRBJ2-3; a possible D gene is TRBD1 (5 bases). Germline-derived CDR1 and CDR2 are SGHRS and YFSETQ. Trimming pared 1 base from V and 2 bases from J, leaving 11 bases between. CDR3 size: 15 residues. CDR3 DNA: TGCGCCAGCAGCTTGATGACAGATATCACAGATACGCAGTATTTT. The encoded protein is CASSLMTDITDTQYF.

The chain carries TRBV2 and TRBJ2-1; a possible D gene is TRBD2 (6 bases). The length of the CDR3 is 13 residues. V was trimmed by 7 bases and J by 9 bases, leaving 16 bases between them. Germline values: CDR1 SNHLY, CDR2 FYNNEI. CDR3 residues: CASKVGTGGEQFF. Written as DNA, the CDR3 is TGTGCCAGCAAGGTCGGGACCGGGGGTGAGCAGTTCTTC.

This chain uses TRBV5-5 with TRBJ1-1; 8 bases fit TRBD1. V lost 3 bases and J lost 1; bases outside the gene matches: 20. Germline V gene sequence: CDR1 SGHKS, CDR2 YYEKEE (reference sequence). CDR3 length: 20 residues. The CDR3 DNA is TGTGCCAGCAGCTCGTCCCGGGACAGGATCACTCCACCTGCGAACACTGAAGCTTTCTTT. Translated, it gives CASSSSRDRITPPANTEAFF.

The chain is built from TRBV6-6 and TRBJ1-1; D perhaps matches TRBD1 (5 bases). The V end lost 6 bases, the J end lost 2 bases, and 16 bases lay between the germline ends. CDR3 length: 15 amino acids. In germline, CDR1 is MNHNY, CDR2 SVGAGI (reference sequence). CDR3 coding DNA: TGTGCCAGCAGGTTCAGGAGGGGTCGAAACACTGAAGCTTTCTTT. It is translated as CASRFRRGRNTEAFF.

The chain couples TRBV7-9 to TRBJ2-7, with 10 bases lining up with TRBD2. Germline assignment: CDR1 SEHNR and CDR2 FQNEAQ (reference sequence). The V segment lost 5 bases and the J segment 2 bases; nucleotides outside the gene matches: 9. The CDR3 totals 16 residues. The CDR3 bases are TGTGCCAGCAGCCAAGACCCTAGCGGGAGAACCTACGAGCAGTACTTC. This codes for CASSQDPSGRTYEQYF.

This chain connects TRBV18 to TRBJ2-5; 8 bases align to TRBD2. V gave up 0 bases and J gave up 5 bases; unmatched junction bases: 11. The germline gives CDR1 KGHSH, CDR2 LQKENI. The CDR3 is 17 amino acids. The CDR3 spells CASSPPRRAGAMETQYF. The CDR3 DNA reads TGTGCCAGCTCACCACCGAGGAGAGCGGGGGCGATGGAGACCCAGTACTTC.

This clone has just one count. The J gene is TRBJ2-3, the V gene TRBV4-2; TRBD2 aligns across 7 bases. The CDR3 is 17 amino acids. V gave up 5 bases and J gave up 2 bases; unmatched junction bases: 13. The germline V gene encodes CDR1 LGHNA and CDR2 YNFKEQ. For the CDR3, the DNA is TGTGCCAGCAGCTCCTACCGGGCTAGCGGACTCACAGATACGCAGTATTTT. Protein product: CASSSYRASGLTDTQYF.

The rearrangement uses TRBV5-1 and TRBJ1-4; the D gene is possibly TRBD1 (5 bases). The germline gives CDR1 SGHRS, CDR2 YFSETQ. V lost 6 bases and J lost 7, with 13 bases in between. This CDR3 is 13 amino acids long. CDR3 loop: CASTQGGREKLFF. Here the CDR3 DNA reads TGCGCCAGCACTCAGGGAGGACGTGAAAAACTGTTTTTT.

The V and J genes are TRBV6-6 and TRBJ2-5; TRBD2 is a possible D gene (5 bases). Germline V gene data show CDR1 as MNHNY and CDR2 as SVGAGI (reference sequence). V shed 2 bases and J shed 4 bases, with 11 bases lying between them. This CDR3 is built from 14 residues. DNA for the CDR3: TGTGCCAGCAGTTACCCGGGGATGGGAGAGACCCAGTACTTC. This gives the protein CASSYPGMGETQYF.